These 28 T cell receptor beta chains came from one sample sequenced in a study of cytomegalovirus exposure and HLA in healthy donors. Both 60 Vbeta primers and 13 Jbeta primers went into the PCR. This table comes from immunoSEQ multiplex PCR, and its TCRdb copy is limited to in-frame clones, with some not included. This table holds roughly 140,000 clones, approximately 80% found once. Sequenced: PBMCs. The receptors shown here come from a woman aged 60 to 75 in good health and CMV-seropositive.

This clone was detected only once. The rearrangement joins TRBV7-9 to TRBJ2-3; 7 nucleotides agree with TRBD2. Germline V gene sequence: CDR1 SEHNR, CDR2 FQNEAQ (reference sequence). J lost 4 bases, V lost 1 base, and 8 bases had no gene match. This CDR3 is built from 16 residues. CDR3 DNA: TGTGCCAGCAGCTTAGACGTGGGAGGGCCGTCAGATACGCAGTATTTT. Its translation is CASSLDVGGPSDTQYF.

This clone has just one count. This specimen includes other DNA sequences encoding the same CDR3. The chain employs TRBV7-9 and TRBJ2-1; D is uncertain. Trimming removed 1 base at V and 7 bases at J, with 5 bases between. The V gene's germline CDR1 is SEHNR and CDR2 FQNEAQ (reference sequence). The CDR3 consists of 12 residues. DNA for the CDR3: TGTGCCAGCAGCTTAGTTGCGAATGAGCAGTTCTTC. Protein sequence: CASSLVANEQFF. The entire variable domain, with the rest obtained from reference TRBV7-9 and TRBJ2-1, is as follows: DTGVSQNPRHKITKRGQNVTFRCDPISEHNRLYWYRQTLGQGPEFLTYFQNEAQLEKSRLLSDRFSAERPKGSFSTLEIQRTEQGDSAMYLCASSLVANEQFFGPGTRLTVL.

This sequence joins TRBV4-1 and TRBJ1-2; 7 positions agree with TRBD1. This CDR3 is 15 amino acids long. Germline lookup yields CDR1 MGHRA and CDR2 YSYEKL. V lost 4 bases to trimming and J lost 2 bases; unmatched junction nucleotides: 7. The CDR3 bases are TGCGCCAGCAGCCCCTGGGAAGGGGGCAACTATGGCTACACCTTC. This encodes CASSPWEGGNYGYTF.

This chain links TRBV7-2 with TRBJ1-4; tentatively, D is TRBD1 (5 bases). V lost 2 bases and J lost 0, with 7 bases in between. Germline V gene data show CDR1 as SGHTA and CDR2 as FQGNSA. This CDR3 comprises 15 residues. The CDR3 protein is CASSLSGATNEKLFF. The CDR3 nucleotides are TGTGCCAGCAGCTTATCGGGGGCAACTAATGAAAAACTGTTTTTT. The full variable domain, with the rest looked up from reference TRBV7-2 and TRBJ1-4, is GAGVSQSPSNKVTEKGKDVELRCDPISGHTALYWYRQSLGQGLEFLIYFQGNSAPDKSGLPSDRFSAERTGGSVSTLTIQRTQQEDSAVYLCASSLSGATNEKLFFGSGTQLSVL.

The V and J genes are TRBV12-5 and TRBJ1-1, with D possibly matching TRBD1 (6 bases). Germline lookup yields CDR1 LGHNT and CDR2 FRNRAP. The V gene lost 7 bases and the J gene lost 6 bases, with 12 bases spanning the gap. CDR3 length: 12 amino acids. Written as DNA, the CDR3 is TGTGCTAGTGCCCTTCCAGGGGCTGAAGCTTTCTTT. This gives the protein CASALPGAEAFF.

The J gene is TRBJ2-1, the V gene TRBV7-2; 8 nucleotides align to TRBD2. CDR1 and CDR2 (germline): SGHTA, FQGNSA. V shed 4 bases and J 2 bases; nucleotides not matched to a gene: 4. The CDR3 contains 15 residues. CDR3 coding DNA: TGTGCCAGCAGCTCGAGTAGCGGGACCTACAATGAGCAGTTCTTC. This encodes CASSSSSGTYNEQFF.

In this sample, this clone turned up once. This chain connects TRBV25-1 to TRBJ2-5, with 9 bases aligning to TRBD1. The CDR3 loop spans 15 amino acids. Germline CDR1 reads MGHDK; CDR2 reads SYGVNS. V was pared by 3 bases and J by 5 bases, with 7 bases of the junction left unmatched. This CDR3 reads CASSDLQGARETQYF. CDR3 nucleotides: TGTGCCAGCAGTGATCTACAGGGGGCGCGGGAGACCCAGTACTTC.

This clone was counted between two and nine times. J is TRBJ1-5 and V is TRBV30; weak D call: TRBD1 (5 bases). CDR1 GTSNPN and CDR2 SVGIG come from the germline V gene (reference sequence). Deletions cut 0 bases from V and 1 base from J, with 10 bases between. The CDR3 is 15 residues long. The CDR3 bases are TGTGCCTGGAGTGTGGGGACTAGCAGCAATCAGCCCCAGCATTTT. This gives the protein CAWSVGTSSNQPQHF. The whole variable domain, filled in from reference TRBV30 and TRBJ1-5, reads SQTIHQWPATLVQPVGSPLSLECTVEGTSNPNLYWYRQAAGRGLQLLFYSVGIGQISSEVPQNLSASRPQDRQFILSSKKLLLSDSGFYLCAWSVGTSSNQPQHFGDGTRLSIL.

The chain recombines TRBV4-3 with TRBJ2-7; D is unresolved. The CDR3 has 14 residues. V was shortened by 0 bases and J by 1 base, with 7 bases between the two germline ends. Per the germline V gene, CDR1 is LGHNA and CDR2 is YSLEER. CDR3 sequence (DNA): TGCGCCAGCAGCCAAGATGCCCTATCCTACGAGCAGTACTTC. Translating it yields CASSQDALSYEQYF.

The chain uses TRBV18 and TRBJ1-1; possibly TRBD1 for D (6 bases). CDR3 size: 13 residues. V was clipped by 6 bases and J by 5 bases, with 13 bases between them. Germline CDR1 reads KGHSH; CDR2 reads LQKENI. The CDR3 coding sequence is TGTGCCAGCTCCCTAAAGGGGGGGACTGAAGCTTTCTTT. This gives the protein CASSLKGGTEAFF.

This clone was seen a few times. The chain combines TRBV2 with TRBJ1-3; D gene unclear. CDR3 length equals 13 residues. Per the germline V gene, CDR1 is SNHLY and CDR2 is FYNNEI. V lost 5 bases to trimming and J lost 3 bases, with 8 bases between them. CDR3 DNA sequence: TGTGCCAGCAGTTCAGGACTTGGAAACACCATATATTTT. Amino acid sequence: CASSSGLGNTIYF.

The rearrangement links TRBV2 to TRBJ1-2; no clear D. Trimming pared 2 bases from V and 7 bases from J, leaving 14 bases between. The germline gives CDR1 SNHLY, CDR2 FYNNEI. CDR3 length: 14 amino acids. DNA for the CDR3: TGTGCCAGCAGTGAATGGACGGGAGAGTCTGGCTACACCTTC. This codes for CASSEWTGESGYTF.

V and J are TRBV29-1 and TRBJ2-1; the match to TRBD1 covers 8 bases. This CDR3 is 13 amino acids long. J was trimmed by 5 bases and V by 4 bases; bases with no gene match: 4. CDR1 and CDR2 from the germline V gene are SQVTM and ANQGSEA. The CDR3 is CSVVDRVDNEQFF. CDR3 DNA sequence: TGCAGCGTTGTGGACAGGGTGGACAATGAGCAGTTCTTC.

This clone was detected only once. This sequence joins TRBV6-6 and TRBJ2-7; tentative D call: TRBD1 (5 bases). This CDR3 has 14 amino acids. Germline lookup yields CDR1 MNHNY and CDR2 SVGAGI (reference sequence). The V end was cut by 2 bases, the J end by 2 bases, with 10 bases between. The CDR3 sequence: CASSYADIPYEQYF. CDR3 coding DNA: TGTGCCAGCAGTTACGCGGACATTCCCTACGAGCAGTACTTC.

This chain links TRBV6-5 with TRBJ1-5, with TRBD1 as a possible D gene (5 bases). Per germline, CDR1 MNHEY and CDR2 SVGAGI. Trimming shortened V by 0 bases and J by 6 bases, and 12 bases separated the two germline ends. This CDR3 spans 15 amino acids. The CDR3 DNA reads TGTGCCAGCAGTTACTCCCAGGGTAGAGGTCAGCCCCAGCATTTT. This sequence encodes CASSYSQGRGQPQHF.

CDR3 amino acids: CASSQWQASYEQYF. The DNA of the CDR3 is TGTGCCAGCAGCCAATGGCAGGCAAGCTACGAGCAGTACTTC. The chain uses TRBV16 and TRBJ2-7, with D unclear. Germline CDR1 reads KGHSY; CDR2 reads FQNENV. V was pared by 1 base and J by 3 bases, with 10 bases between. There are 14 residues in the CDR3.

With regard to this clone: At the DNA level, this CDR3 is encoded by other sequences in the same sample as well. This rearrangement joins TRBV27 to TRBJ1-5, with D possibly TRBD1 on 6 matching bases. Looked up from germline, CDR1 is MNHEY and CDR2 is SMNVEV (reference sequence). V shed 4 bases and J shed 4 bases, with 8 bases lying between them. This CDR3 comprises 13 residues. CDR3 in DNA: TGTGCCAGCAGTTACAGGGATAATCAGCCCCAGCATTTT. The encoded protein is CASSYRDNQPQHF.

The chain is built from TRBV11-2 and TRBJ1-1; the D gene is possibly TRBD1 (5 bases). The germline V and J ends were trimmed by 5 bases and 0 bases, with 16 bases remaining between them. Germline CDR1 SGHAT, CDR2 FQNNGV. The CDR3 contains 16 residues. The CDR3 DNA reads as TGTGCCAGCAGCCCTCAGGGAACATTATTGAACACTGAAGCTTTCTTT. Protein product: CASSPQGTLLNTEAFF.

The V call is TRBV20-1, the J call TRBJ2-7; D is unresolved. The V and J ends lost 6 bases and 8 bases respectively, with 14 bases between them. Germline CDR1 is DFQATT and CDR2 is SNEGSKA (reference sequence). The CDR3 is 11 amino acids. This CDR3 is CSAAIEDQQYF. The CDR3 DNA follows: TGCAGTGCAGCCATAGAGGATCAGCAGTACTTC.

This clone was found once. This sequence joins TRBV5-4 and TRBJ2-1; 9 bases map to TRBD2. In germline, CDR1 is SGHNT, CDR2 YYREEE (reference sequence). The CDR3 sequence is 14 residues long. Unmatched junction bases numbered 8, after V lost 5 bases and J lost 8 bases. In DNA form, the CDR3 reads TGTGCCAGCAGTCTTAGCGGGAGTACGGATGAGCAGTTCTTC. It translates to CASSLSGSTDEQFF. Full variable domain (rest looked up from reference TRBV5-4 and TRBJ2-1): ETGVTQSPTHLIKTRGQQVTLRCSSQSGHNTVSWYQQALGQGPQFIFQYYREEENGRGNFPPRFSGLQFPNYSSELNVNALELDDSALYLCASSLSGSTDEQFFGPGTRLTVL.

The chain joins TRBV6-6 to TRBJ1-5, with D unresolved. V was trimmed by 6 bases and J by 0 bases, leaving 3 bases between them. This CDR3 comprises 12 residues. Germline CDR1 is MNHNY and CDR2 is SVGAGI (reference sequence). The CDR3: CASRYSNQPQHF. CDR3 DNA: TGTGCCAGCAGGTATAGCAATCAGCCCCAGCATTTT.

The chain joins TRBV6-5 to TRBJ2-1, with TRBD1 matching over 8 bases. Germline V gene lookup returns CDR1 MNHEY and CDR2 SVGAGI. The trim removed 7 bases at V and 8 bases at J, leaving 7 bases unmatched. The CDR3 runs 13 residues. In nucleotides, the CDR3 is TGTGCCAGCACTCGGACAGGGATGGATGAGCAGTTCTTC. Amino acid sequence: CASTRTGMDEQFF.

The V and J genes are TRBV30 and TRBJ2-7; 7 nucleotides align to TRBD1. The CDR3 length is 15 residues. In germline, CDR1 is GTSNPN, CDR2 SVGIG (reference sequence). Trimming removed 3 bases from V and 7 bases from J; junction bases left unmatched: 15. CDR3 sequence: CAWRPLRDRESEQYF. Here the CDR3 DNA reads TGTGCCTGGAGGCCGCTCCGAGACAGGGAATCGGAGCAGTACTTC. Filled out from reference TRBV30 and TRBJ2-7, the complete variable domain reads SQTIHQWPATLVQPVGSPLSLECTVEGTSNPNLYWYRQAAGRGLQLLFYSVGIGQISSEVPQNLSASRPQDRQFILSSKKLLLSDSGFYLCAWRPLRDRESEQYFGPGTRLTVT.

This clone was recorded once. The chain combines TRBV2 with TRBJ1-2; TRBD1 agrees at 8 bases. CDR3 length: 13 amino acids. V gave up 3 bases and J gave up 10 bases; unmatched junction bases: 7. Germline CDR1 and CDR2: SNHLY and FYNNEI. The CDR3 reads CASSDPDRASYTF. Written as DNA, the CDR3 is TGTGCCAGCAGTGACCCGGACAGGGCATCCTACACCTTC.

This chain connects TRBV27 to TRBJ2-7, with 8 bases matching TRBD2. Germline loops: CDR1 MNHEY, CDR2 SMNVEV (reference sequence). The CDR3 extends over 14 amino acids. V was clipped by 7 bases and J by 2 bases; unmatched bases: 7. The CDR3 DNA reads TGTGCCAGCAAACCCCGGGAGGGTACCTACGAGCAGTACTTC. Protein sequence: CASKPREGTYEQYF.

J is TRBJ2-2 and V is TRBV11-2, with TRBD1 matching over 11 bases. J gave up 7 bases and V 5 bases, and 6 bases lay outside the gene matches. The germline V gene has CDR1 SGHAT and CDR2 FQNNGV. The CDR3 has 15 amino acids. CDR3 DNA sequence: TGTGCCAGCAGCGCGGGACAGGGGGTTAGCGGGGAGCTGTTTTTT. Translated, it gives CASSAGQGVSGELFF.

The chain couples TRBV5-4 to TRBJ2-2, with unresolved D. Germline assignment: CDR1 SGHNT and CDR2 YYREEE (reference sequence). CDR3 length: 15 residues. The V and J ends lost 0 bases and 6 bases respectively, with 12 bases between them. CDR3 protein: CASSLGGSSPGELFF. CDR3 nucleotides: TGTGCCAGCAGCTTGGGCGGTAGCTCACCCGGGGAGCTGTTTTTT.

This chain connects TRBV18 to TRBJ1-5; no clear D gene. Germline CDR1 is KGHSH and CDR2 is LQKENI. This CDR3 is 14 amino acids long. Trimming took off 3 bases at V and 5 bases at J, with 11 bases between the two ends. This chain's CDR3 is CASSPLDSDQPQHF. In DNA, the CDR3 is TGTGCCAGCTCACCCCTTGATTCGGATCAGCCCCAGCATTTT.